Reported below is one TCR beta chain. What it recognizes is unknown. Germline CDR1 is LNHNV and CDR2 is YYDKDF (reference sequence). With 0 bases removed from V and 2 bases from J, the gap between germline ends came to 11 bases. This CDR3 has 16 amino acids. This table comes from immunoSEQ multiplex PCR, and its TCRdb copy is limited to in-frame clones, with some not included. The sample gives about 9,500 clones, over 75% of which show up once; approximately 9.9% is in the top ten. These data come from a study of graft-versus-host responses after intestinal transplantation. Across the whole study: Multivisceral, liver-intestinal, or isolated intestinal transplants were given to recipients.

General study points: Among circulating GvH clones, peak levels were associated with early post-transplant declines in HvG clones.

The clonotype originates from a human patient who received an intestinal transplant, so some T cells may come from the graft donor. The chain recombines TRBV15 with TRBJ1-3; no definite D call. The sample in question was PBMCs, obtained about 250 days after intestinal transplant. The CDR3 loop reads CATSRELRVAGNTIYF. Written as DNA, the CDR3 is TGTGCCACCAGCAGAGAATTGAGGGTGGCTGGAAACACCATATATTTT.